The 32 T cell receptor beta chains below come from one sample, sequenced in a study of T-cell memory formation after mild COVID-19 (dated by TCRdb to the early 2020s). To prepare the library, 5' RACE was applied. This sample was sequenced with an Illumina NovaSeq 6000. The public sequencing data were trimmed at Q25 with fastp and processed into clonotypes with MiXCR by TCRdb, which kept only in-frame beta chains. Each record represents a unique CDR3 protein, reported with the most common genes and DNA among its rows. Here the sample has fewer than 600,000 distinct CDR3 sequences; about 20% occur a single time. The top ten clonotypes cover 8.4% of the sample. Source material: PBMCs or a T cell subset sorted from them (not recorded which). The receptors shown here come from an adult woman who had mild COVID-19 (a few samples of this study predate the infection). The sample titles of this study are shuffled in the database, so cell type and time point are left out; the donor was told from shared clones.

V gene TRBV6-6 combines with J gene TRBJ1-3, with D unclear. Germline CDR1 is MNHNY and CDR2 is SVGAGI (reference sequence). Trimming took 2 bases from V and 0 from J, leaving 11 bases between them. The CDR3 covers 16 residues. The DNA of the CDR3 is TGTGCCAGCAGTTACGGACGGGCCAGCTCTGGAAACACCATATATTTT. Translation gives CASSYGRASSGNTIYF.

The genes are TRBV29-1 and TRBJ1-2; 8 positions match TRBD1. The trim removed 4 bases at V and 3 bases at J, leaving 10 bases unmatched. Germline values: CDR1 SQVTM, CDR2 ANQGSEA. The CDR3 is made up of 15 amino acids. CDR3 nucleotide sequence: TGCAGCGTTGGGGTCCAGGGGGCTTTTCACTATGGCTACACCTTC. Translation: CSVGVQGAFHYGYTF.

The V and J genes are TRBV5-1 and TRBJ2-7; 7 nucleotides agree with TRBD2. In germline, CDR1 is SGHRS, CDR2 YFSETQ. The junction had 7 bases not matched to a gene; V was cut back by 4 bases and J by 0 bases. The CDR3 covers 15 residues. CDR3 sequence (DNA): TGCGCCAGCAGCGTCCTAGCGGAGAGCTCCTACGAGCAGTACTTC. It translates to CASSVLAESSYEQYF. The whole variable domain, remainder taken from reference TRBV5-1 and TRBJ2-7, is KAGVTQTPRYLIKTRGQQVTLSCSPISGHRSVSWYQQTPGQGLQFLFEYFSETQRNKGNFPGRFSGRQFSNSRSEMNVSTLELGDSALYLCASSVLAESSYEQYFGPGTRLTVT.

This clonotype was seen a few times. V and J are TRBV5-1 and TRBJ1-2, with no clear D. CDR3 length: 14 amino acids. CDR1 and CDR2 (germline): SGHRS, YFSETQ. Trimming pared 4 bases from V and 4 bases from J, leaving 14 bases between. The DNA for the CDR3 is TGCGCCAGCAGCCCCATAGAGGTGACCTATGGCTACACCTTC. This codes for CASSPIEVTYGYTF.

Only a few counts were recorded for this clonotype. V and J are TRBV7-2 and TRBJ2-1; the match to TRBD1 covers 9 bases. The CDR3 is 15 residues long. CDR1 is SGHTA and CDR2 is FQGNSA in the germline V gene. V lost 5 bases to trimming and J lost 8 bases; unmatched junction nucleotides: 10. CDR3: CASSGSGTGRDEQFF. CDR3 bases: TGTGCCAGCAGCGGGTCCGGGACAGGGAGGGATGAGCAGTTCTTC.

The rearrangement links TRBV7-9 to TRBJ2-1, with 9 bases that match TRBD2. Trimming took 1 base from V and 3 from J; bases not matched to a gene: 4. The CDR3 sequence is 16 residues long. CDR1 SEHNR and CDR2 FQNEAQ come from the germline V gene (reference sequence). CDR3 DNA sequence: TGTGCCAGCAGCTTAGGAGTTAGCGGGGGCTACAATGAGCAGTTCTTC. It yields the protein CASSLGVSGGYNEQFF.

The table lists this clonotype with a few counts. The chain combines TRBV3-1 with TRBJ2-2; 8 positions match TRBD2. The germline V gene has CDR1 LGHDT and CDR2 YNNKEL (reference sequence). The CDR3 contains 16 residues. V lost 1 base, J lost 6 bases, and 7 bases stayed unmatched. CDR3 protein: CASSQVRPAGAGELFF. The CDR3 region has the DNA TGTGCCAGCAGCCAAGTGCGGCCAGCGGGAGCCGGGGAGCTGTTTTTT.

This chain joins TRBV25-1 and TRBJ2-7, with TRBD2 matching 12 bases. This CDR3 is 17 amino acids long. Germline CDR1 reads MGHDK; CDR2 reads SYGVNS. J lost 0 bases, V lost 3 bases, and 6 bases had no gene match. The CDR3 sequence is CASSEMTSGSFSYEQYF. The CDR3 DNA is TGTGCCAGCAGTGAGATGACTAGCGGGAGTTTCTCCTACGAGCAGTACTTC.

The chain is built from TRBV4-1 and TRBJ2-7, with D uncertain. The CDR3 sequence is 15 residues long. Germline V gives CDR1 MGHRA, CDR2 YSYEKL. Between the trimmed V and J ends, which lost 3 bases and 0 bases, there was a span of 12 bases. This CDR3 is CASSHPTASSYEQYF. The DNA for the CDR3 is TGCGCCAGCAGCCACCCCACGGCCAGCTCCTACGAGCAGTACTTC.

In DNA form, the CDR3 reads TGTGCCTGGAGTGCCCGGAGTCACGATAATGAAAAACTGTTTTTT. Its translation: CAWSARSHDNEKLFF. This chain links TRBV30 with TRBJ1-4; D unresolved. This CDR3 region has 15 residues. Trimming took 1 base from V and 4 from J, leaving 13 bases between them. Germline-derived CDR1 and CDR2 are GTSNPN and SVGIG (reference sequence).

The chain recombines TRBV20-1 with TRBJ2-3; 10 nucleotides align to TRBD2. The ends lost 0 bases at V and 1 base at J; junction bases unmatched: 4. CDR3 size: 16 residues. CDR1 is DFQATT and CDR2 is SNEGSKA in the germline V gene (reference sequence). DNA of the CDR3: TGCAGTGCTAGAGATCAGGGGACTAGCGGCACAGATACGCAGTATTTT. Encoded protein: CSARDQGTSGTDTQYF.

This clonotype was picked up many times. The J gene is TRBJ2-1, the V gene TRBV7-3; perhaps TRBD2 as D (6 bases). V was trimmed by 1 base and J by 2 bases, leaving 12 bases between them. There are 16 residues in the CDR3. Looked up from germline, CDR1 is SGHTA and CDR2 is FQGTGA. CDR3 loop: CASSLRAGTAYNEQFF. The CDR3, as DNA: TGTGCCAGCAGCTTAAGGGCGGGGACTGCCTACAATGAGCAGTTCTTC.

This clonotype was detected a few times. This chain links TRBV7-9 with TRBJ2-5; 13 nucleotides line up with TRBD2. V shed 3 bases and J 2 bases; nucleotides not matched to a gene: 6. The CDR3 contains 17 residues. Germline CDR1 is SEHNR and CDR2 is FQNEAQ (reference sequence). The CDR3 here is CASSFGLAGASQETQYF. The CDR3 region has the DNA TGTGCCAGCAGCTTTGGACTAGCGGGAGCCTCACAAGAGACCCAGTACTTC.

In its sample, this clonotype was seen a few times. The chain recombines TRBV4-3 with TRBJ1-2, with D uncertain. The CDR3 length is 14 residues. Germline assignment: CDR1 LGHNA and CDR2 YSLEER. The ends were cut back, 1 base at V and 0 bases at J, with 6 bases in the middle. The CDR3 is CASSQGSTNYGYTF. The CDR3 DNA reads as TGCGCCAGCAGCCAAGGAAGTACTAACTATGGCTACACCTTC.

The genes are TRBV20-1 and TRBJ1-1; tentatively, D is TRBD1 (6 bases). Germline V gene sequence: CDR1 DFQATT, CDR2 SNEGSKA (reference sequence). The V end lost 3 bases, the J end lost 8 bases, and 19 bases lay between the germline ends. This CDR3 has 14 residues. The chain's CDR3 is CSASTSWGLTEAFF. The CDR3 nucleotides read TGCAGTGCTAGTACTAGCTGGGGGCTTACAGAAGCTTTCTTT.

The chain combines TRBV24-1 with TRBJ1-2; 9 bases align to TRBD1. V was clipped by 7 bases and J by 3 bases; unmatched bases: 8. Per germline, CDR1 KGHDR and CDR2 SFDVKD. This CDR3 has 15 amino acids. Here the CDR3 reads CATSGDRAGDYGYTF. CDR3 nucleotides: TGTGCCACCAGCGGGGACAGGGCTGGAGACTATGGCTACACCTTC.

This clonotype was seen more than once but under ten times. In DNA form, the CDR3 reads TGTGCCAGCACCCCCGGCGGGAGGGGTCCCGGGGAGCTGTTTTTT. This gives the protein CASTPGGRGPGELFF. The chain uses TRBV12-3 or TRBV12-4 and TRBJ2-2; 9 bases are shared with TRBD2. CDR3 size: 15 residues. J was trimmed by 6 bases and V by 7 bases; bases with no gene match: 9.

The chain recombines TRBV7-2 with TRBJ1-5; no reliable D call. The CDR3 has 13 residues. V lost 5 bases, J lost 5 bases, and 10 bases lay in between. Germline V gene lookup returns CDR1 SGHTA and CDR2 FQGNSA. The CDR3 is CASSPFDDQPQHF. CDR3 in DNA: TGTGCCAGCAGCCCCTTTGATGATCAGCCCCAGCATTTT.

This clonotype was found a few times. The rearrangement links TRBV15 to TRBJ1-1, with unresolved D. Trimming took 0 bases from V and 12 from J, leaving 20 bases between them. CDR3 length: 15 residues. Per germline, CDR1 LNHNV and CDR2 YYDKDF (reference sequence). CDR3 protein: CATSRDRGGAEVSFF. The DNA for the CDR3 is TGTGCCACCAGCAGAGATAGAGGCGGCGCAGAAGTGTCTTTCTTT.

The rearrangement uses TRBV5-1 and TRBJ1-3; D gene unclear. From germline, CDR1 is SGHRS and CDR2 YFSETQ. V lost 4 bases, J lost 5 bases, and 10 bases lay in between. The CDR3 sequence is 13 residues long. The CDR3 nucleotides are TGCGCCAGCAGCGTGGACGGCCGAAACACCATATATTTT. Residues: CASSVDGRNTIYF.

This clonotype showed up just a few times. The chain recombines TRBV11-2 with TRBJ2-3; 13 bases match TRBD2. Germline V gives CDR1 SGHAT, CDR2 FQNNGV. The CDR3 runs to 17 residues. The V gene end was trimmed by 3 bases and the J gene end by 2 bases; junction bases not matched to a gene: 5. The CDR3 loop is CASSFGTSGKNTDTQYF. The CDR3 DNA reads TGTGCCAGCAGCTTCGGGACTAGCGGGAAAAACACAGATACGCAGTATTTT. The full variable domain, rest sourced from reference TRBV11-2 and TRBJ2-3, is EAGVAQSPRYKIIEKRQSVAFWCNPISGHATLYWYQQILGQGPKLLIQFQNNGVVDDSQLPKDRFSAERLKGVDSTLKIQPAKLEDSAVYLCASSFGTSGKNTDTQYFGPGTRLTVL.

The chain combines TRBV5-6 with TRBJ1-5; D is unclear. This CDR3 has 12 residues. V was pared by 2 bases and J by 6 bases, with 6 bases between. Germline CDR1 reads SGHDT; CDR2 reads YYEEEE. The DNA of the CDR3 is TGTGCCAGCAGCTTACGTACTCAGCCCCAGCATTTT. Residues: CASSLRTQPQHF.

This clonotype was counted a few times. The V and J genes are TRBV5-4 and TRBJ1-1; 8 nucleotides agree with TRBD1. J lost 4 bases, V lost 0 bases, and 11 bases had no gene match. This CDR3 spans 17 amino acids. Germline-derived CDR1 and CDR2 are SGHNT and YYREEE (reference sequence). The chain's CDR3 is CASSLVRGQGAFTEAFF. CDR3 nucleotides: TGTGCCAGCAGCTTGGTTAGAGGGCAGGGGGCGTTCACTGAAGCTTTCTTT.

The table lists this clonotype with a few counts. The CDR3: CASSAPTSGQETQYF. The CDR3 DNA is TGTGCCAGCAGCGCCCCGACTAGCGGCCAAGAGACCCAGTACTTC. The V and J genes are TRBV7-9 and TRBJ2-5; TRBD2 agrees at 9 bases. This CDR3 is built from 15 residues. CDR1 and CDR2 from the germline V gene are SEHNR and FQNEAQ (reference sequence). J gave up 1 base and V 5 bases, and 5 bases lay outside the gene matches.

The chain employs TRBV4-2 and TRBJ1-1, with a weak D call TRBD1 (6 bases). The length of the CDR3 is 19 residues. V was trimmed by 3 bases and J by 4 bases, leaving 27 bases between them. In germline, CDR1 is LGHNA, CDR2 YNFKEQ. Here the CDR3 DNA reads TGTGCCAGCAGCCATGGGGCCGGGGGGCGAGATCCAGCGTTCACTGAAGCTTTCTTT. The encoded protein is CASSHGAGGRDPAFTEAFF.

This clonotype was detected a few times. The rearrangement links TRBV12-3 or TRBV12-4 to TRBJ2-1; 8 bases line up with TRBD2. CDR3 length: 19 amino acids. With 5 bases clipped from V and 2 bases from J, the junction kept 17 bases outside the gene matches. Here the CDR3 reads CASSQLGGEAISAYNEQFF. The CDR3 DNA follows: TGTGCCAGCAGTCAGCTCGGGGGGGAAGCGATCAGCGCCTACAATGAGCAGTTCTTC.

The chain has TRBV12-3 or TRBV12-4 and TRBJ1-5; D is undetermined. V was cut by 6 bases and J by 5 bases, with 11 bases left in between. This CDR3 has 13 residues. The CDR3 DNA follows: TGTGCCAGCAGCTCCGAATGGGATCAGCCCCAGCATTTT. Protein sequence: CASSSEWDQPQHF.

The V and J genes are TRBV9 and TRBJ1-5; 7 bases match TRBD1. The CDR3 is made up of 15 amino acids. Trimming at V came to 0 bases and at J to 4 bases, leaving 4 bases not matched to a gene. Germline CDR1 is SGDLS and CDR2 is YYNGEE. The CDR3 DNA reads TGTGCCAGCAGCGTAGGGGACAGCCTTAATCAGCCCCAGCATTTT. As protein: CASSVGDSLNQPQHF.

V and J are TRBV10-3 and TRBJ1-1; tentative D call: TRBD1 (5 bases). The CDR3 is 13 amino acids. Germline V lookup: CDR1 ENHRY, CDR2 SYGVKD. Trimming stripped 6 bases from V and 3 bases from J, with 11 bases between. The CDR3, as DNA: TGTGCCATCAGCGTAAAAGGGGACACTGAAGCTTTCTTT. It translates to CAISVKGDTEAFF.

This clonotype has just a few counts. The rearrangement joins TRBV5-1 to TRBJ2-5; D is possibly TRBD2 (5 bases). The germline CDR1 and CDR2 sequences are SGHRS and YFSETQ. Trimming removed 1 base at V and 4 bases at J, with 11 bases between. There are 14 residues in the CDR3. CDR3: CASSLFGGGETQYF. The CDR3 nucleotides are TGCGCCAGCAGCTTGTTCGGAGGCGGAGAGACCCAGTACTTC.

This clonotype was recorded a few times. The CDR3 end shows no conserved phenylalanine or tryptophan, and so a read error is likely. The DNA is left out, because the CDR3 cannot be placed on it with certainty; the CDR3 is given as TCRdb lists it. The rearrangement links TRBV29-1 to TRBJ1-1. The CDR3 spans 8 residues, counting both ends. Germline-derived CDR1 and CDR2 are SQVTM and ANQGSEA. CDR3 sequence reads: CSVGLNPI.

This clonotype occurred a few times. The chain joins TRBV11-2 to TRBJ1-2; 7 bases agree with TRBD1. V shed 3 bases and J 7 bases; nucleotides not matched to a gene: 5. CDR1 is SGHAT, CDR2 FQNNGV, per germline. The CDR3 has 13 amino acids. Here the CDR3 DNA reads TGTGCCAGCAGCTTTGAGGGGGCGCGTGGCTACACCTTC. This codes for CASSFEGARGYTF.